One TCR beta chain is described in this entry. Trimming took off 2 bases at V and 8 bases at J, with 7 bases between the two ends. This CDR3 has 12 amino acids. Looked up from germline, CDR1 is SEHNR and CDR2 is FQNEAQ (reference sequence). In the original analysis: How many nucleated cells were present was estimated from reference gene primer amplification. Profiled with immunoSEQ multiplex PCR; TCRdb holds only in-frame clones, not every one. Clone size and V and J calls were adopted from that table, with D and trimming inferred from the DNA. The sample contains approximately 82,000 clones, 83% of which appear only once. These data originate in a study of blood T cell repertoires in COVID-19. Study-level information: From the United States, Italy and Spain came samples of acute and convalescent COVID-19. The analysed material was cDNA or gDNA that came from T cells, B-cell-depleted T cells, or PBMCs.

The chain uses TRBV7-9 and TRBJ1-5; D is ambiguous. The sequence was obtained from a woman aged 60-75 years with acute or convalescent COVID-19. Material: peripheral blood. The CDR3 DNA follows: TGTGCCAGCAGCTTATTTGGAGAGCCCCAGCATTTT. Protein sequence: CASSLFGEPQHF. The variable domain in full, with the rest retrieved from reference TRBV7-9 and TRBJ1-5, is DTGVSQNPRHKITKRGQNVTFRCDPISEHNRLYWYRQTLGQGPEFLTYFQNEAQLEKSRLLSDRFSAERPKGSFSTLEIQRTEQGDSAMYLCASSLFGEPQHFGDGTRLSIL.